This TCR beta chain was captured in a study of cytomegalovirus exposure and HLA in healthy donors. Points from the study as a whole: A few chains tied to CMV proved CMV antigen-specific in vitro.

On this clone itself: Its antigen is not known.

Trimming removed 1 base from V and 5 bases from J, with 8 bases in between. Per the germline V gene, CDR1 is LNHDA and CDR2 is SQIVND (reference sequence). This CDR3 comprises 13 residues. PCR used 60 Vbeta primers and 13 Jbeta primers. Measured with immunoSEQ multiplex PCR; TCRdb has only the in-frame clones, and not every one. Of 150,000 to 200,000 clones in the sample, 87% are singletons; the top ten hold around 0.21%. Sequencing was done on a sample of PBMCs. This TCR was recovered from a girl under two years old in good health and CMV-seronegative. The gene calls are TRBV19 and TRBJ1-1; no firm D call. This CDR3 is CASSIGGETEAFF. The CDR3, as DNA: TGTGCCAGTAGTATAGGCGGGGAGACTGAAGCTTTCTTT.